A selection of T cell receptor beta chains follows, all from one sample in a study of blood T cell repertoires in COVID-19. The assay was immunoSEQ multiplex PCR, and TCRdb's table has in-frame clones only and misses some. The sample carries over 85,000 clones, approximately 84% recorded once. The material sequenced was peripheral blood. The receptors originated from a man aged 35 to 55 with active or convalescent COVID-19. The CDR3 runs from the conserved cysteine through the conserved F or W. The D gene is left open where the match is weak. Clone size appears in some rows only: once, few, many, or a class for an expanded clone.

j_call clone_size cdr3_length v_call d_call cdr3_nt cdr3_aa
TRBJ2-7 - 15 TRBV5-1 TRBD1 TGCGCCAGCAGCTTATCCGGGACAGATAACTACGAGCAGTACTTC CASSLSGTDNYEQYF
TRBJ1-3 - 13 TRBV13 - TGTGCCAGCAGCTTACGGTTGGGAAACACCATATATTTT CASSLRLGNTIYF
TRBJ2-7 - 14 TRBV7-2 - TGTGCCAGCAGCCCCCGGACAGCGATCTACGAGCAGTACTTC CASSPRTAIYEQYF
TRBJ2-3 - 15 TRBV5-1 - TGCGCCAGCAGAGGGGGTCGCAGGAGCACAGATACGCAGTATTTT CASRGGRRSTDTQYF
TRBJ1-6 - 15 TRBV19 TRBD1 TGTGCCAGTAGTGTACAGGGGGAGGGTAATTCACCCCTCCACTTT CASSVQGEGNSPLHF
TRBJ2-7 - 15 TRBV5-1 - TGCGCCAGCAGCTGGGGGGGCGTCGGAGCCTACGAGCAGTACTTC CASSWGGVGAYEQYF
TRBJ2-1 - 14 TRBV3-1/TRBV3-2 TRBD2 TGTGCCAGCCAGACTAGCGGGGGGGCGAGGGAGCAGTTCTTC CASQTSGGAREQFF
TRBJ2-7 - 15 TRBV7-9 TRBD1 TGTGCCAGCAGCCCCGGGGGACAGGGGGTCTACGAGCAGTACTTC CASSPGGQGVYEQYF
TRBJ2-5 - 17 TRBV6-2/TRBV6-3 TRBD2 TGTGCCAGCAGTTACAGCGCCGGGACTAGCGATAGAGAGACCCAGTACTTC CASSYSAGTSDRETQYF
TRBJ1-1 - 13 TRBV12-3/TRBV12-4 - TGTGCCAGCACCTCATGGGGGGAGACTGAAGCTTTCTTT CASTSWGETEAFF
TRBJ2-1 - 14 TRBV19 - TGTGCCAGTAGTAGTCTGCAGAACTACAATGAGCAGTTCTTC CASSSLQNYNEQFF
TRBJ2-7 - 14 TRBV7-2 - TGTGCCAGCAGCCAATATGGTAGCTCCTACGAGCAGTACTTC CASSQYGSSYEQYF
TRBJ2-7 - 15 TRBV19 - TGTGCCAGTAGTCTCAGGGGCTACCCTTCCTACGAGCAGTACTTC CASSLRGYPSYEQYF
TRBJ2-7 - 14 TRBV7-2 - TGTGCCAGCAGCTTAGGCAGGTCTTCCTACGAGCAGTACTTC CASSLGRSSYEQYF
TRBJ1-4 - 14 TRBV20-1 TRBD1 TGCAGTGCTAGTGGGCCAGGGGGATATGAAAAACTGTTTTTT CSASGPGGYEKLFF
TRBJ1-4 - 14 TRBV4-3 - TGCGCCAGCAGCCAAGATCGGCCGGGAGAAAAACTGTTTTTT CASSQDRPGEKLFF
TRBJ1-6 once 16 TRBV7-9 - TGTGCCAGCAGCTTAGTAACTTTACAGGGAGAATCACCCCTCCACTTT CASSLVTLQGESPLHF
TRBJ2-1 few 17 TRBV7-9 TRBD2 TGTGCCAGCAGCCCCCCCTTTAGACTAGCGGTACACAATGAGCAGTTCTTC CASSPPFRLAVHNEQFF
TRBJ1-6 - 18 TRBV2 - TGTGCCAGCAGCGGGACAACGTTCGAAAGCTCCTATAATTCACCCCTCCACTTT CASSGTTFESSYNSPLHF
TRBJ1-5 - 16 TRBV27 - TGTGCCAGCAGCCCGAGGCGGGGTGCAAGCAATCAGCCCCAGCATTTT CASSPRRGASNQPQHF
TRBJ2-4 - 14 TRBV6-5 - TGTGCCAGCAGTTCCCCCCGCGAGAAAAACATTCAGTACTTC CASSSPREKNIQYF
TRBJ1-1 - 18 TRBV13 - TGTGCCAGCAGCCCCCCCAAATCGCAGGGTGTTTATCGCACTGAAGCTTTCTTT CASSPPKSQGVYRTEAFF
TRBJ2-1 - 16 TRBV7-2 TRBD2 TGTGCCAGCAGCTTAGCCCCCGCGGGGGTTGGGGATGAGCAGTTCTTC CASSLAPAGVGDEQFF
TRBJ2-3 - 17 TRBV14 TRBD2 TGTGCCAGCAGCCAAGATTCTAGCGGGTGGCTCACAGATACGCAGTATTTT CASSQDSSGWLTDTQYF
TRBJ2-5 - 14 TRBV7-9 - TGTGCCAGCAGCTTAGTCCTAGTTGAGGAGACCCAGTACTTC CASSLVLVEETQYF
TRBJ2-6 - 18 TRBV5-4 TRBD2 TGTGCCAGCAGCTTACCGGGACTAGCTATGGCCGGGGCCAACGTCCTGACTTTC CASSLPGLAMAGANVLTF
TRBJ2-1 few 17 TRBV4-3 - TGCGCCAGCAGCCAAGAAACCCCAGGATACTCCTACAATGAGCAGTTCTTC CASSQETPGYSYNEQFF
TRBJ2-3 - 14 TRBV9 TRBD1 TGTGCCAGCAGAGGACAGGGTAACACAGATACGCAGTATTTT CASRGQGNTDTQYF
TRBJ2-3 - 16 TRBV5-4 TRBD2 TGTGCCAGCAGCGAGCCGTCTAGCGGGGGGCAAGATACGCAGTATTTT CASSEPSSGGQDTQYF
TRBJ2-2 - 16 TRBV6-1 TRBD1 TGTGCCAGCAGTGGGTGGGACAGGGGAAACACCGGGGAGCTGTTTTTT CASSGWDRGNTGELFF
TRBJ2-7 - 11 TRBV6-2/TRBV6-3 - TGTGCCAGCAGTTACTCGACAGAGCAGTACTTC CASSYSTEQYF
TRBJ1-5 few 16 TRBV4-3 - TGCGCCAGCAGCCAAACGGGGAGAAATAGCAATCAGCCCCAGCATTTT CASSQTGRNSNQPQHF
TRBJ2-3 - 15 TRBV5-4 TRBD2 TGTGCCAGCAGCTTCGGGCGGGGGGTCACAGATACGCAGTATTTT CASSFGRGVTDTQYF
TRBJ1-1 - 14 TRBV29-1 - TGCAGCGTTGACACAGCGGGGGTGAACACTGAAGCTTTCTTT CSVDTAGVNTEAFF
TRBJ2-7 - 16 TRBV3-1/TRBV3-2 TRBD1 TGTGCCAGCAGCCAAGGGGGACAGGGTCAAATCTACGAGCAGTACTTC CASSQGGQGQIYEQYF
TRBJ2-5 - 17 TRBV5-4 TRBD1 TGTGCCAGCAGCTTAAGCCCCGGGACAGGGGGCGAGAAGACCCAGTACTTC CASSLSPGTGGEKTQYF
TRBJ2-7 - 13 TRBV2 - TGTGCCAGCAGTGACACAGGGCACAACGAGCAGTACTTC CASSDTGHNEQYF
TRBJ2-7 once 13 TRBV6-5 TRBD1 TGTGCCAGCAGCACCGGGACAGGGTACGAGCAGTACTTC CASSTGTGYEQYF
TRBJ1-5 - 12 TRBV30 - TGTGCCTGGAGTCAGGGCAAACAGCCCCAGCATTTT CAWSQGKQPQHF
TRBJ2-5 - 15 TRBV18 TRBD1 TGTGCCAGCTCATCAGGACAGGGGGCCCTGGAGACCCAGTACTTC CASSSGQGALETQYF
TRBJ2-2 - 16 TRBV9 - TGTGCCAGCAGCGTAGATACCCGGGGGAACACCGGGGAGCTGTTTTTT CASSVDTRGNTGELFF
TRBJ2-3 - 14 TRBV14 TRBD2 TGTGCCAGCAGCAGGGGAGGGAGCACAGATACGCAGTATTTT CASSRGGSTDTQYF
TRBJ2-6 once 17 TRBV11-2 - TGTGCCAGCAGCTTGGGGGCCTTCAACTCTGGGGCCAACGTCCTGACTTTC CASSLGAFNSGANVLTF
TRBJ2-1 - 14 TRBV24-1 TRBD1 TGTGCCACCAGCAGTTCAGGACAGGGGAATGAGCAGTTCTTC CATSSSGQGNEQFF
TRBJ1-5 - 13 TRBV30 - TGTGCCTGGAGTTTTGACCGTAGCGAACCCCAGCATTTT CAWSFDRSEPQHF
TRBJ1-3 - 14 TRBV12-2 - TGTGCAAGTCCCATGGGACTGTCGAGGAACACCATATATTTT CASPMGLSRNTIYF
TRBJ2-7 - 19 TRBV11-2 - TGTGCCAGCAGCGACGATCTCCAGAAGAGACAGGACCCAACCTACGAGCAGTACTTC CASSDDLQKRQDPTYEQYF
TRBJ1-4 - 13 TRBV7-9 - TGTGCCAGCAGCTTAGGTCCGGCGGAGGAACTGTTTTTT CASSLGPAEELFF
TRBJ1-3 - 15 TRBV19 TRBD1 TGTGCCAGTAGCAATGGACAGGGCTCTGGAAACACCATATATTTT CASSNGQGSGNTIYF
TRBJ2-2 - 15 TRBV11-3 - TGTGCCAGCAGCTTAATAAGGGGGAACACCGGGGAGCTGTTTTTT CASSLIRGNTGELFF
TRBJ2-1 many 14 TRBV25-1 - TGTGCCAGCTATGAGGGGGGGCCCTACAATGAGCAGTTCTTC CASYEGGPYNEQFF
TRBJ2-5 once 13 TRBV2 - TGTGCCAGCAGTGAAGCGTGGAGGTCGACCCAGTACTTC CASSEAWRSTQYF
TRBJ2-7 once 14 TRBV29-1 TRBD2 TGCAGCGTGGTGACTAGCGGGGGGCGGTACGAGCAGTACTTC CSVVTSGGRYEQYF